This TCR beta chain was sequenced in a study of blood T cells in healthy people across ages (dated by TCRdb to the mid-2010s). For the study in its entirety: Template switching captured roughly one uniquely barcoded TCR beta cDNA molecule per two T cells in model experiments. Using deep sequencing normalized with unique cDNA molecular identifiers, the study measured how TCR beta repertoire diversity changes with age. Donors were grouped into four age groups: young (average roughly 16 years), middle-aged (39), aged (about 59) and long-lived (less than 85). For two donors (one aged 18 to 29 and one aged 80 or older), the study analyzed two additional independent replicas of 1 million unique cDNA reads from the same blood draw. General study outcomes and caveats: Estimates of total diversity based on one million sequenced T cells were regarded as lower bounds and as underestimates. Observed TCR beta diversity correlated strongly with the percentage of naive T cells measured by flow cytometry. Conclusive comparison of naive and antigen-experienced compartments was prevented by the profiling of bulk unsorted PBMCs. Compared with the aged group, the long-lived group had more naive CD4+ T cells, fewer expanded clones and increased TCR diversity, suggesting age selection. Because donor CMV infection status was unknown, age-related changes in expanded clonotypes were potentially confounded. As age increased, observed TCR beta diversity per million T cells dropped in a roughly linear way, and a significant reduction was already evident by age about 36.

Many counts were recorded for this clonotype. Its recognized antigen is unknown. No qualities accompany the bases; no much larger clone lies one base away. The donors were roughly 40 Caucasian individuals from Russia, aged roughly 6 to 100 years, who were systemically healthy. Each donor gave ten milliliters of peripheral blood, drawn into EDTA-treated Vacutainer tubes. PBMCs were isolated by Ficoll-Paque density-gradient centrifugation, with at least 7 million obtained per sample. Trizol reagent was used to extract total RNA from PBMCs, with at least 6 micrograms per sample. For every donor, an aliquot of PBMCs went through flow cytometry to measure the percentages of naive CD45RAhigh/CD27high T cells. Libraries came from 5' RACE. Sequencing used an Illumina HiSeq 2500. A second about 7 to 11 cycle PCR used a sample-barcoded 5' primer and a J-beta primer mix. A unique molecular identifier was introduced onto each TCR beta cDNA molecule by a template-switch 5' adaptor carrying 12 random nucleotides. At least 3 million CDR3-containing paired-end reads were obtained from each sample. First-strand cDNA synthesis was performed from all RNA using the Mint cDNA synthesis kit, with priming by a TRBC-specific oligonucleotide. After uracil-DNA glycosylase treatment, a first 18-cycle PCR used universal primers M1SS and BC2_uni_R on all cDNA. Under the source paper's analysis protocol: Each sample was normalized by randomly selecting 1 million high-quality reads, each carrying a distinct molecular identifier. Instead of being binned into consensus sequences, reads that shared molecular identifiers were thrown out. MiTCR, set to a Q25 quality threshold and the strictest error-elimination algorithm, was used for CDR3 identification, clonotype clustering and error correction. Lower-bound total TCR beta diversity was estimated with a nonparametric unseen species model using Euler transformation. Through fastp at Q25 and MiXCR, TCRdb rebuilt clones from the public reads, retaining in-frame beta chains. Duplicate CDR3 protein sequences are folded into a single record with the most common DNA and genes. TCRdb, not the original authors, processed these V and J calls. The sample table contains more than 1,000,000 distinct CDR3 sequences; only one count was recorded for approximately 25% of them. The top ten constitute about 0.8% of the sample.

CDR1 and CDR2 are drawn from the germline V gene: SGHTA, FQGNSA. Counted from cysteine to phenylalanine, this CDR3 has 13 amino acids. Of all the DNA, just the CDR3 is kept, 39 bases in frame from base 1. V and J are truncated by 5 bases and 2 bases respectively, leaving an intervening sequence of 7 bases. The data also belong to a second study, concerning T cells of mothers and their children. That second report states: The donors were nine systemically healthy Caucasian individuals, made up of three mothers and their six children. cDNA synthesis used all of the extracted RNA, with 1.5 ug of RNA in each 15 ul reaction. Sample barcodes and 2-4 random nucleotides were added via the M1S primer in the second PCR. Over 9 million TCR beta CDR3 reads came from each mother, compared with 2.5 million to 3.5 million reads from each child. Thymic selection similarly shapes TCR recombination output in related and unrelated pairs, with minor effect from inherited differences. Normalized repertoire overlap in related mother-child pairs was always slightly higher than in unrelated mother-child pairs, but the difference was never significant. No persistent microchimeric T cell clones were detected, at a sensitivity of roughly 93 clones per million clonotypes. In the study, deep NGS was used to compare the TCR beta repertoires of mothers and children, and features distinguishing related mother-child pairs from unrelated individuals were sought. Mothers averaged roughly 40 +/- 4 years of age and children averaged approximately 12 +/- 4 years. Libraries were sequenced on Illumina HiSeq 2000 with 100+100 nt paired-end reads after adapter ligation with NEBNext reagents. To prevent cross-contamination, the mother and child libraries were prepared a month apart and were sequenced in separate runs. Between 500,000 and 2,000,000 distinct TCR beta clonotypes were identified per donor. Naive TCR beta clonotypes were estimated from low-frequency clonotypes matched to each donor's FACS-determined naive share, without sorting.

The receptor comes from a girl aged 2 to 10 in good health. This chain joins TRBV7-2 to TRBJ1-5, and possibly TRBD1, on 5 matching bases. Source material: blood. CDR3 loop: CASSPQGNQPQHF. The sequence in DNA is TGTGCCAGCAGCCCACAGGGCAATCAGCCCCAGCATTTT.